The 15 T cell receptor beta chains below come from one sample, sequenced in a study of cytomegalovirus exposure and HLA in healthy donors. The PCR contained 60 Vbeta and 13 Jbeta primers. Profiled with immunoSEQ multiplex PCR; TCRdb holds only in-frame clones, not every one. The sample has approximately 76,000 clones. Sample: PBMCs. These receptors were taken from a man between 18 and 29 years old in good health and CMV-seropositive.

The chain carries TRBV7-9 and TRBJ2-7, with D possibly matching TRBD1 (9 bases). From germline, CDR1 is SEHNR and CDR2 FQNEAQ (reference sequence). With 5 bases removed from V and 4 bases from J, the gap between germline ends came to 21 bases. The CDR3 totals 16 residues. The CDR3: CASSLVAGQGTYEQYF. The CDR3 DNA reads as TGTGCCAGCAGCCTAGTAGCGGGACAGGGCACTTACGAGCAGTACTTC.

J is TRBJ2-1 and V is TRBV29-1; tentative D call: TRBD2 (6 bases). V was clipped by 5 bases and J by 5 bases, with 13 bases between them. The CDR3 is 13 residues long. CDR1 SQVTM and CDR2 ANQGSEA come from the germline V gene. The DNA for the CDR3 is TGCAGCGTTAAGGCACTAGCAAACAATGAGCAGTTCTTC. Translation gives CSVKALANNEQFF.

This CDR3 is CASSVLRLGGEQYF. The CDR3 DNA follows: TGTGCCAGCAGCGTCCTCCGACTCGGGGGGGAGCAGTACTTC. V gene TRBV9 combines with J gene TRBJ2-7; the match to TRBD2 covers 7 bases. V was pared by 2 bases and J by 7 bases, with 9 bases of the junction left unmatched. CDR1 and CDR2 from the germline V gene are SGDLS and YYNGEE. This CDR3 contains 14 residues.

J is TRBJ1-3 and V is TRBV2, with D perhaps TRBD1 (5 bases). CDR1 SNHLY and CDR2 FYNNEI come from the germline V gene. V lost 6 bases, J lost 4 bases, and 13 bases lay in between. CDR3 length: 14 amino acids. The CDR3 loop is CASSRESGGNTIYF. The CDR3 nucleotides are TGTGCCAGCAGCAGGGAAAGTGGAGGAAACACCATATATTTT.

The V gene is TRBV28, the J gene TRBJ1-1, with 11 nucleotides matching TRBD1. Germline loops: CDR1 MDHEN, CDR2 SYDVKM. The CDR3 contains 15 residues. V lost 6 bases and J lost 4; bases outside the gene matches: 7. CDR3 region: CASRAAGTGGTEAFF. The CDR3 DNA sequence: TGTGCCAGCAGGGCGGCGGGGACAGGGGGCACTGAAGCTTTCTTT.

V gene TRBV10-3 combines with J gene TRBJ2-3; the D gene is possibly TRBD2 (6 bases). Germline values: CDR1 ENHRY, CDR2 SYGVKD. The V gene lost 0 bases and the J gene lost 3 bases, with 13 bases spanning the gap. This CDR3 is 16 amino acids long. The CDR3 spells CAISESEGTFTDTQYF. CDR3 bases: TGTGCCATCAGTGAGTCGGAGGGGACTTTTACAGATACGCAGTATTTT.

The chain recombines TRBV18 with TRBJ2-5; maybe TRBD2 (6 bases). Germline CDR1 KGHSH, CDR2 LQKENI. The CDR3 runs 15 residues. The V end lost 3 bases, the J end lost 4 bases, and 15 bases lay between the germline ends. The CDR3 DNA follows: TGTGCCAGCTCACCTCCTACGGGGGTGAGAGAGACCCAGTACTTC. It translates to CASSPPTGVRETQYF.

This chain uses TRBV5-6 with TRBJ1-6, with 7 bases that match TRBD1. V was clipped by 0 bases and J by 7 bases; unmatched bases: 7. Looked up from germline, CDR1 is SGHDT and CDR2 is YYEEEE. The CDR3 has 16 residues. The CDR3 sequence: CASSLAEEGANSPLHF. CDR3 nucleotides: TGTGCCAGCAGCTTGGCTGAAGAGGGGGCGAATTCACCCCTCCACTTT.

The chain employs TRBV4-1 and TRBJ2-7, with 8 bases identical to TRBD2. The CDR3 runs 18 residues. CDR1 is MGHRA and CDR2 is YSYEKL in the germline V gene. Trimming took 0 bases from V and 2 from J; bases not matched to a gene: 12. The CDR3: CASSQDPVGRVVAYEQYF. CDR3 in DNA: TGCGCCAGCAGCCAAGATCCTGTCGGGAGGGTCGTGGCCTACGAGCAGTACTTC.

The chain joins TRBV9 to TRBJ1-3, with D tentatively TRBD1 (6 bases). The CDR3 runs 15 residues. Germline CDR1 SGDLS, CDR2 YYNGEE. Trimming took off 1 base at V and 3 bases at J, with 11 bases between the two ends. The CDR3 coding sequence is TGTGCCAGCAGCGTACAGGGGCGAAATGGAAACACCATATATTTT. Its translation: CASSVQGRNGNTIYF. Full variable domain (outside the CDR3, taken from reference TRBV9 and TRBJ1-3): DSGVTQTPKHLITATGQRVTLRCSPRSGDLSVYWYQQSLDQGLQFLIQYYNGEERAKGNILERFSAQQFPDLHSELNLSSLELGDSALYFCASSVQGRNGNTIYFGEGSWLTVV.

The chain employs TRBV19 and TRBJ2-7, with D possibly being TRBD2 (5 bases). Germline V lookup: CDR1 LNHDA, CDR2 SQIVND (reference sequence). The V and J ends lost 4 bases and 5 bases respectively, with 15 bases between them. CDR3 size: 14 residues. The CDR3: CASSSGLTFNEQYF. In DNA, the CDR3 is TGTGCCAGTAGTAGCGGACTGACCTTTAACGAGCAGTACTTC.

This chain uses TRBV5-1 with TRBJ2-7; possible D gene TRBD1, 6 bases. Trimming stripped 0 bases from V and 6 bases from J, with 16 bases between. Germline CDR1 and CDR2: SGHRS and YFSETQ. The CDR3 spans 15 residues. This chain's CDR3 is CASSLEGGNYREQYF. CDR3 sequence (DNA): TGCGCCAGCAGCTTGGAAGGGGGTAATTATCGCGAGCAGTACTTC.

The chain is built from TRBV5-1 and TRBJ2-3; unclear D gene. V lost 3 bases, J lost 4 bases, and 12 bases lay in between. CDR3 size: 14 residues. Per germline, CDR1 SGHRS and CDR2 YFSETQ. The CDR3 is CASSSGGSPDTQYF. The CDR3 region has the DNA TGCGCCAGCAGCTCCGGCGGATCACCAGATACGCAGTATTTT.

This sequence joins TRBV7-2 and TRBJ2-7, with D possibly matching TRBD2 (5 bases). The CDR3 loop spans 17 amino acids. Trimming cost V 1 base and J 2 bases, with 18 bases left between them. The germline gives CDR1 SGHTA, CDR2 FQGNSA. The CDR3 here is CASSLGPAGRAAYEQYF. Written as DNA, the CDR3 is TGTGCCAGCAGCTTAGGTCCGGCCGGGCGGGCAGCCTACGAGCAGTACTTC. The whole variable domain, filled in from reference TRBV7-2 and TRBJ2-7, reads GAGVSQSPSNKVTEKGKDVELRCDPISGHTALYWYRQSLGQGLEFLIYFQGNSAPDKSGLPSDRFSAERTGGSVSTLTIQRTQQEDSAVYLCASSLGPAGRAAYEQYFGPGTRLTVT.

The chain uses TRBV6-5 and TRBJ1-1; D uncertain. This CDR3 comprises 13 residues. Germline loops: CDR1 MNHEY, CDR2 SVGAGI. Trimming left V 2 bases short and J 3 bases short, with 7 bases between. CDR3 sequence: CASSYLGDTEAFF. DNA for the CDR3: TGTGCCAGCAGTTACCTCGGGGACACTGAAGCTTTCTTT.